The present TCR beta chain was sequenced within a study of vaccination and CD4 T cells after COVID-19. The study sequenced cultured CD4+ T cell DNA using the Oncomine TCR Beta short-read assay. TCRdb ran MiXCR on the PCR reads and lists one entry per CDR3 protein. Of some 22,000 distinct CDR3 sequences listed, around 69% are singletons. Germline loops: CDR1 MNHEY, CDR2 SMNVEV (reference sequence). V dropped 6 bases and J dropped 4 bases, with 16 bases sitting between them. CDR3 length equals 14 residues. This sample's treatment: approximately nine-day PBMC culture with coronavirus spike peptide pools or control peptides (ViraFEST assay). This clonotype was counted between two and nine times. Antigen: not known.

The sample in question was CD4+ T cells from blood, cultured in vitro, obtained after SARS-CoV-2 vaccination. The V call is TRBV27, the J call TRBJ2-7; possible D gene TRBD1, 6 bases. The receptor was isolated from a human donor who received a COVID-19 vaccine. The CDR3 here is CASRPRDTLYEQYF. In nucleotides, the CDR3 is TGTGCCAGCAGACCCCGGGACACTCTATACGAGCAGTACTTC.